This paragraph covers one T cell receptor (beta chain) sequence. Its antigen is as yet unknown. This sample is part of a study of OX40 agonist ivuxolimab in advanced cancers. Study-wide background: Patients received ivuxolimab, an intravenous treatment, every 2 weeks at 0.01 to 10 mg/kg. Antecedent anti-PD-1, anti-PD-L1 or anti-CTLA-4 therapy was permissible, with roughly 40% having received some.

The assay was immunoSEQ multiplex PCR, and TCRdb's table has in-frame clones only and misses some. The sample contains tens of thousands of clones, 65% to 85% of which appear only once. Findings of the study overall: With doses of 0.1 to 3.0 mg/kg, CD4+ and CD8+ blood T cells had undergone clonal expansion by week 6.

The study sampled blood at baseline, cycle 4 day 1, and cycle 7 day 1. Sequencing used CD4+ or CD8+ T cells sorted from blood, obtained in a trial of the OX40 agonist ivuxolimab. The clonotype was recovered from an adult with an advanced solid tumor such as melanoma, head and neck, liver or kidney cancer.

The CDR3: CASRDTGGDQPQHF. The CDR3, as DNA: TGTGCCAGCAGGGATACAGGGGGCGATCAGCCCCAGCATTTT. The chain recombines TRBV2 with TRBJ1-5, with 9 nucleotides matching TRBD1. V trimming: 6 bases; J trimming: 5 bases; junction bases outside the gene matches: 5. The CDR3 has 14 residues. Germline CDR1 reads SNHLY; CDR2 reads FYNNEI. Drawing the rest from reference TRBV2 and TRBJ1-5, the complete variable domain is EPEVTQTPSHQVTQMGQEVILRCVPISNHLYFYWYRQILGQKVEFLVSFYNNEISEKSEIFDDQFSVERPDGSNFTLKIRSTKLEDSAMYFCASRDTGGDQPQHFGDGTRLSIL.